Shown below are 28 T cell receptor beta chains from a single sample sequenced in a study of human T cells and chemical hapten exposure. Documented time point: healthy volunteer bleed at 2 weeks. Total RNA was extracted from unfractionated whole blood. TCRdb re-analysed the RACE reads in MiXCR, keeping a single row per CDR3 protein. The repertoire holds about 130,000 distinct CDR3 sequences, with about 9.4% as singletons. Sequenced input: whole blood. These TCRs come from a male donor in good health. Some clones in this sample may be carry-over from other donors' samples.

This chain links TRBV29-1 with TRBJ2-2; D possibly corresponds to TRBD2 (5 bases). V was pared by 1 base and J by 5 bases, with 17 bases between. The CDR3 contains 16 residues. Germline V gives CDR1 SQVTM, CDR2 ANQGSEA. The CDR3 here is CSVEAASLGVTGELFF. The CDR3 DNA follows: TGCAGCGTTGAAGCGGCTAGCCTGGGCGTAACCGGGGAGCTGTTTTTT.

This clonotype showed up many times. V and J are TRBV5-6 and TRBJ2-4; 8 bases agree with TRBD2. Germline assignment: CDR1 SGHDT and CDR2 YYEEEE. Losses at the gene ends were 3 bases for V and 0 bases for J; bases not matched to a gene: 8. This CDR3 region has 17 residues. CDR3 loop: CASSWGLGALAKNIQYF. In DNA, the CDR3 is TGTGCCAGCAGCTGGGGACTAGGGGCCCTAGCCAAAAACATTCAGTACTTC.

This clonotype has a handful of counts. V usage is TRBV6-5 and J usage is TRBJ2-7, with TRBD2 matching 7 bases. J was trimmed by 7 bases and V by 0 bases; bases with no gene match: 9. The CDR3 is 15 amino acids. Per germline, CDR1 MNHEY and CDR2 SVGAGI. The CDR3 loop is CASSYSAGVDGEQYF. CDR3 nucleotides: TGTGCCAGCAGTTACTCGGCGGGAGTTGATGGGGAGCAGTACTTC.

This chain links TRBV7-9 with TRBJ1-4; the match to TRBD1 covers 7 bases. The V segment lost 1 base and the J segment 7 bases; nucleotides outside the gene matches: 12. The CDR3 loop spans 17 amino acids. Germline CDR1 reads SEHNR; CDR2 reads FQNEAQ (reference sequence). CDR3 sequence: CASSLVPPRGVGEKLFF. DNA for the CDR3: TGTGCCAGCAGCTTAGTTCCCCCCAGGGGGGTAGGTGAAAAACTGTTTTTT.

In its sample, this clonotype was seen a few times. V is TRBV14 and J is TRBJ1-2; no reliable D call. Germline CDR1 and CDR2: SGHDN and FVKESK. V lost 4 bases and J lost 2, with 8 bases in between. This CDR3 has 13 residues. The CDR3 DNA reads as TGTGCCAGCAGCCCGACCTGGAACTATGGCTACACCTTC. Its translation is CASSPTWNYGYTF.

The chain links TRBV4-1 to TRBJ2-7; D is uncertain. Trimming took off 1 base at V and 6 bases at J, with 13 bases between the two ends. Germline assignment: CDR1 MGHRA and CDR2 YSYEKL. The CDR3 runs 14 residues. CDR3 amino acids: CASSQGPPGAEQYF. The DNA of the CDR3 is TGCGCCAGCAGCCAAGGACCCCCAGGAGCCGAGCAGTACTTC.

The V call is TRBV7-9, the J call TRBJ1-6; no clear D. V lost 4 bases and J 4 bases, leaving 5 bases between the germline ends. This CDR3 has 13 residues. The germline gives CDR1 SEHNR, CDR2 FQNEAQ (reference sequence). CDR3 sequence reads: CASSWTYNSPLHF. CDR3 bases: TGTGCCAGCAGCTGGACTTATAATTCACCCCTCCACTTT.

This clonotype was detected a few times. The chain recombines TRBV2 with TRBJ2-7; 11 nucleotides align to TRBD2. V dropped 5 bases and J dropped 5; count of bases not matched to a gene: 8. Germline lookup yields CDR1 SNHLY and CDR2 FYNNEI. The CDR3 has 15 amino acids. The CDR3 DNA follows: TGTGCCAGCAGTCAAACTAGCGGGAGTCCCCACGAGCAGTACTTC. It specifies CASSQTSGSPHEQYF. Full variable domain (remainder filled in from reference TRBV2 and TRBJ2-7): EPEVTQTPSHQVTQMGQEVILRCVPISNHLYFYWYRQILGQKVEFLVSFYNNEISEKSEIFDDQFSVERPDGSNFTLKIRSTKLEDSAMYFCASSQTSGSPHEQYFGPGTRLTVT.

This clonotype has more than one count but fewer than ten. The V call is TRBV20-1, the J call TRBJ2-7; 10 nucleotides match TRBD2. From germline, CDR1 is DFQATT and CDR2 SNEGSKA (reference sequence). CDR3 length equals 15 residues. The V segment lost 3 bases and the J segment 0 bases; nucleotides outside the gene matches: 5. The CDR3 nucleotides are TGCAGTGCTAGGTCTACTAGCGGGGACTCCTACGAGCAGTACTTC. This translates into CSARSTSGDSYEQYF.

The rearrangement joins TRBV20-1 to TRBJ1-1; no clear D gene. CDR1 DFQATT and CDR2 SNEGSKA come from the germline V gene (reference sequence). Between the trimmed V and J ends, which lost 0 bases and 1 base, there was a span of 6 bases. The CDR3 runs 13 residues. Here the CDR3 reads CSARDRPNTEAFF. The DNA for the CDR3 is TGCAGTGCTAGAGATCGCCCGAACACTGAAGCTTTCTTT.

This clonotype was found many times. The V and J genes are TRBV5-1 and TRBJ1-2, with TRBD1 as a possible D gene (5 bases). Germline assignment: CDR1 SGHRS and CDR2 YFSETQ. The ends were cut back, 0 bases at V and 4 bases at J, with 13 bases in the middle. CDR3 length: 15 amino acids. CDR3 bases: TGCGCCAGCAGCTTGGAGTGGGGGACGGGCTATGGCTACACCTTC. As protein: CASSLEWGTGYGYTF.

The CDR3 coding sequence is TGTGCCAGCAGTTTGGACAGGGGAAGCTACACCTTC. It is translated as CASSLDRGSYTF. The V and J genes are TRBV27 and TRBJ1-2, with 9 bases fitting TRBD1. The CDR3 extends over 12 amino acids. The V gene's germline CDR1 is MNHEY and CDR2 SMNVEV (reference sequence). The J segment lost 9 bases and the V segment lost 3 bases, leaving 2 bases of the junction unmatched.

The chain links TRBV9 to TRBJ2-3, with 12 bases that match TRBD2. After removal of 3 bases from V and 2 bases from J, the junction contained 7 bases not matched to a gene. This CDR3 has 17 amino acids. Germline assignment: CDR1 SGDLS and CDR2 YYNGEE. The CDR3 reads CASSALGLAGNTDTQYF. CDR3 coding DNA: TGTGCCAGCAGCGCGTTAGGACTAGCGGGGAACACAGATACGCAGTATTTT.

CDR3 loop: CASSPTSGTGRSNQPQHF. CDR3 DNA: TGTGCCAGCAGCCCAACTTCGGGGACAGGACGGAGCAATCAGCCCCAGCATTTT. This chain links TRBV6-2 or TRBV6-3 with TRBJ1-5, with TRBD1 matching 8 bases. This CDR3 contains 18 residues. The germline V gene encodes CDR1 MNHEY and CDR2 SVGEGT. V shed 6 bases, J shed 1 base, and the junction held 14 bases outside the gene matches.

The V and J genes are TRBV6-1 and TRBJ1-1; D gene uncertain. Deletions cut 4 bases from V and 0 bases from J, with 9 bases between. Looked up from germline, CDR1 is MNHNS and CDR2 is SASEGT. This CDR3 contains 14 residues. The chain's CDR3 is CASSAEGLNTEAFF. DNA for the CDR3: TGTGCCAGCAGTGCAGAGGGTCTGAACACTGAAGCTTTCTTT.

This clonotype was found a few times. The V call is TRBV5-1, the J call TRBJ2-1; 8 bases agree with TRBD2. Per the germline V gene, CDR1 is SGHRS and CDR2 is YFSETQ. J was trimmed by 2 bases and V by 3 bases; bases with no gene match: 13. The length of the CDR3 is 18 residues. CDR3 residues: CASSSSGGRREAYNEQFF. In DNA, the CDR3 is TGCGCCAGCAGCTCGTCTGGTGGACGGCGGGAGGCCTACAATGAGCAGTTCTTC.

This chain links TRBV6-6 with TRBJ2-2; TRBD2 is a possible D gene (6 bases). Germline V gene data show CDR1 as MNHNY and CDR2 as SVGAGI (reference sequence). Deletions cut 2 bases from V and 0 bases from J, with 16 bases between. This CDR3 region has 18 residues. The CDR3 here is CASSYPISGGSNTGELFF. In DNA form, the CDR3 reads TGTGCCAGCAGTTACCCGATTTCCGGGGGTTCGAACACCGGGGAGCTGTTTTTT.

This clonotype was detected ten times or more. The chain combines TRBV6-5 with TRBJ2-7; a weak D match, TRBD2 (6 bases). V was cut by 0 bases and J by 2 bases, with 8 bases left in between. Germline CDR1 reads MNHEY; CDR2 reads SVGAGI. CDR3 length: 14 residues. CDR3 sequence: CASSYSEGTYEQYF. The CDR3 DNA reads TGTGCCAGCAGTTACTCGGAGGGAACCTACGAGCAGTACTTC.

The rearrangement uses TRBV7-2 and TRBJ1-2; D may be TRBD1 (6 bases). Germline CDR1 and CDR2: SGHTA and FQGNSA. Trimming removed 2 bases from V and 4 bases from J, with 11 bases in between. The CDR3 covers 14 residues. The CDR3 here is CASSLRDTVYGYTF. The CDR3 nucleotides are TGTGCCAGCAGCTTAAGGGACACCGTCTATGGCTACACCTTC.

In its sample, this clonotype was seen a few times. The rearrangement uses TRBV12-5 and TRBJ2-3; D is undetermined. V gave up 1 base and J gave up 6 bases, with 8 bases separating them. The CDR3 is 13 amino acids. From germline, CDR1 is LGHNT and CDR2 FRNRAP. The DNA for the CDR3 is TGTGCTAGTGGTTTGGGACCCGCGGATACGCAGTATTTT. Amino acid sequence: CASGLGPADTQYF.

Only a few counts were recorded for this clonotype. The CDR3 spells CASSQVKDNYNEQFF. The CDR3 region has the DNA TGCGCCAGCAGCCAAGTCAAAGACAACTACAATGAGCAGTTCTTC. V and J are TRBV4-1 and TRBJ2-1; D is ambiguous. V was shortened by 1 base and J by 3 bases, with 10 bases between the two germline ends. This CDR3 has 15 residues. Germline assignment: CDR1 MGHRA and CDR2 YSYEKL.

This clonotype was detected ten times or more. CDR3 nucleotide sequence: TGCGCCAGCAGCCAAGTCAGGGGGCTAGGGCAGCCCCAGCATTTT. This translates into CASSQVRGLGQPQHF. The chain carries TRBV4-1 and TRBJ1-5; TRBD1 matches 8 bases. The germline CDR1 and CDR2 sequences are MGHRA and YSYEKL. There are 15 residues in the CDR3. With 1 base clipped from V and 7 bases from J, the junction kept 6 bases outside the gene matches.

This clonotype came up many times. V gene TRBV12-5 combines with J gene TRBJ1-1, with 9 bases lining up with TRBD1. The V gene's germline CDR1 is LGHNT and CDR2 FRNRAP. Trimming at V came to 0 bases and at J to 8 bases, leaving 1 base not matched to a gene. The CDR3 is 13 residues long. CDR3 residues: CASGLVQGAEAFF. The DNA for the CDR3 is TGTGCTAGTGGTTTGGTACAGGGGGCCGAAGCTTTCTTT.

V is TRBV6-5 and J is TRBJ1-1, with 7 bases aligning to TRBD1. Germline trimming cut 5 bases from V and 6 bases from J; bases unmatched to any gene: 9. This CDR3 comprises 14 residues. The germline gives CDR1 MNHEY, CDR2 SVGAGI. CDR3 nucleotides: TGTGCCAGCAGTGCGCTACAGGGGATCCCTGAAGCTTTCTTT. It encodes CASSALQGIPEAFF.

This clonotype was counted ten times or more. The chain is built from TRBV15 and TRBJ2-4, with D perhaps being TRBD1 or TRBD2 (5 bases each). V shed 0 bases and J shed 3 bases, with 12 bases lying between them. This CDR3 is built from 16 residues. CDR1 and CDR2 from the germline V gene are LNHNV and YYDKDF (reference sequence). The CDR3 sequence: CATSRDHSGSKNIQYF. CDR3 sequence (DNA): TGTGCCACCAGCAGAGATCATTCAGGGAGCAAAAACATTCAGTACTTC.

Comments on this clonotype: At one end the junction does not follow the germline gene, possibly because of a read error. V is TRBV5-8 and J is TRBJ1-5; D uncertain. The CDR3 extends over 15 amino acids. Germline V gives CDR1 SGHTS, CDR2 YDEGEE. DNA of the CDR3: TGTGCCAGCAGCCTTCCGTGGGGTGGCAATCAGCACCAGCATTTT. It is translated as CASSLPWGGNQHQHF.

This clonotype was observed many times. The chain joins TRBV5-1 to TRBJ2-7; 15 positions agree with TRBD2. Looked up from germline, CDR1 is SGHRS and CDR2 is YFSETQ. The V and J ends lost 4 bases and 0 bases, in that order; junction bases with no gene match: 5. The CDR3 covers 17 residues. DNA for the CDR3: TGCGCCAGCAGCACAGGGACTAGCGGGAGGCCCTCCTACGAGCAGTACTTC. Its protein is CASSTGTSGRPSYEQYF.

CDR3 nucleotide sequence: TGCAGCGTTGAACCCGCCCTAGCGGGGGTAGAGACCCAGTACTTC. It yields the protein CSVEPALAGVETQYF. V gene TRBV29-1 combines with J gene TRBJ2-5; TRBD2 aligns across 10 bases. CDR3 size: 15 residues. Germline assignment: CDR1 SQVTM and CDR2 ANQGSEA. Trimming at V came to 2 bases and at J to 4 bases, leaving 7 bases not matched to a gene.